This is a list of T cell receptor beta chains from one sample in a study of blood T cell repertoires in COVID-19. Profiled with immunoSEQ multiplex PCR; TCRdb holds only in-frame clones, not every one. The sample holds 200,000 to 250,000 clones, over 80% seen once. Sequences were obtained from PBMCs or T cells enriched from blood (not recorded which). The receptor set was obtained from a man aged 50 to 60 who had been exposed to COVID-19. CDR3s include the opening cysteine and the closing phenylalanine or tryptophan. D genes are given only for firm matches. Clone sizes are given selectively: once, few, many, or a class where the clone is expanded.

d_gene: TRBD1; v_gene: TRBV28; abundance: many; j_gene: TRBJ2-7; CDR3nt: TGTGCCAGCAGTCTGACGTCTACAGGGGCCTACGAGCAGTACTTC; CDR3aa: CASSLTSTGAYEQYF
d_gene: NA; v_gene: TRBV20-1; abundance: NA; j_gene: TRBJ1-2; CDR3nt: TGCAGTGCTAGTAAGCAGGTCTTTGACGGCTACACCTTC; CDR3aa: CSASKQVFDGYTF
d_gene: NA; v_gene: TRBV29-1; abundance: NA; j_gene: TRBJ1-1; CDR3nt: TGCACCACGTGGGCAGGGAAGAACACTGAAGCTTTCTTT; CDR3aa: CTTWAGKNTEAFF
d_gene: NA; v_gene: TRBV12-3/TRBV12-4; abundance: NA; j_gene: TRBJ1-5; CDR3nt: TGTGCCAGCAGTTTAACAGACAATCAGCCCCAGCATTTT; CDR3aa: CASSLTDNQPQHF
d_gene: NA; v_gene: TRBV5-1; abundance: NA; j_gene: TRBJ1-4; CDR3nt: TGCGCCAGCAGCTTGATTGGGGCCGCAACTAATGAAAAACTGTTTTTT; CDR3aa: CASSLIGAATNEKLFF
d_gene: TRBD2; v_gene: TRBV5-6; abundance: NA; j_gene: TRBJ2-2; CDR3nt: TGTGCCAGCAGCTCGGATAGCGGGGCTTACACCGGGGAGCTGTTTTTT; CDR3aa: CASSSDSGAYTGELFF
d_gene: TRBD2; v_gene: TRBV2; abundance: NA; j_gene: TRBJ2-3; CDR3nt: TGTGCCAGCAGTCTACTAGTAGCGGGGACAGATACGCAGTATTTT; CDR3aa: CASSLLVAGTDTQYF
d_gene: NA; v_gene: TRBV5-6; abundance: NA; j_gene: TRBJ2-5; CDR3nt: TGTGCCAGCAGCTTCGGCAGCAGGGAGACCCAGTACTTC; CDR3aa: CASSFGSRETQYF
d_gene: TRBD2; v_gene: TRBV9; abundance: NA; j_gene: TRBJ2-3; CDR3nt: TGTGCCAGCAGCGTGGGGACTAGGAGTCGCGCAGATACGCAGTATTTT; CDR3aa: CASSVGTRSRADTQYF
d_gene: TRBD1; v_gene: TRBV3-1/TRBV3-2; abundance: NA; j_gene: TRBJ1-1; CDR3nt: TGTGCCAGCAGCCAGGGGACAGGGGCTGAAGCTTTCTTT; CDR3aa: CASSQGTGAEAFF
d_gene: TRBD2; v_gene: TRBV5-4; abundance: NA; j_gene: TRBJ2-1; CDR3nt: TGTGCCAGCAGCGTATTAAACGGGGGGGCCAATGAGCAGTTCTTC; CDR3aa: CASSVLNGGANEQFF
d_gene: NA; v_gene: TRBV18; abundance: NA; j_gene: TRBJ1-1; CDR3nt: TGTGCCAGCTCACCCATGTGGGGGCTTACCCGTAATACTGAAGCTTTCTTT; CDR3aa: CASSPMWGLTRNTEAFF
d_gene: NA; v_gene: TRBV5-5; abundance: NA; j_gene: TRBJ2-3; CDR3nt: TGTGCCAGCAGCTTGTCGAGGAACCCCACAGATACGCAGTATTTT; CDR3aa: CASSLSRNPTDTQYF
d_gene: NA; v_gene: TRBV5-1; abundance: NA; j_gene: TRBJ1-5; CDR3nt: TGCGCCAGCAGCTTGGAAGGAGGGGATCAGCCCCAGCATTTT; CDR3aa: CASSLEGGDQPQHF
d_gene: NA; v_gene: TRBV9; abundance: NA; j_gene: TRBJ1-1; CDR3nt: TGTGCCAGCAGCGTAGACCTCGGGATCAACACTGAAGCTTTCTTT; CDR3aa: CASSVDLGINTEAFF
d_gene: NA; v_gene: TRBV10-2; abundance: NA; j_gene: TRBJ1-5; CDR3nt: TGCGCCAGCAGTGAGGGGCGCAGTCAGCCCCAGCATTTT; CDR3aa: CASSEGRSQPQHF
d_gene: TRBD1; v_gene: TRBV19; abundance: NA; j_gene: TRBJ1-1; CDR3nt: TGTGCCAGTGGACAGGGGAACACTGAAGCTTTCTTT; CDR3aa: CASGQGNTEAFF
d_gene: NA; v_gene: TRBV21-1; abundance: once; j_gene: TRBJ1-2; CDR3nt: TGTGCCAGCAGCAGCAGGGGGACTGCCGGCTACACCTTC; CDR3aa: CASSSRGTAGYTF
d_gene: NA; v_gene: TRBV7-3; abundance: NA; j_gene: TRBJ2-3; CDR3nt: TGTGCCAGCAGCCCGGACCGGGGAGATACGCAGTATTTT; CDR3aa: CASSPDRGDTQYF
d_gene: TRBD2; v_gene: TRBV5-6; abundance: once; j_gene: TRBJ2-1; CDR3nt: TGTGCCAGCAGCGGATGGACTAGCGGAAACACCCGGAATGAGCAGTTCTTC; CDR3aa: CASSGWTSGNTRNEQFF
d_gene: TRBD1; v_gene: TRBV28; abundance: NA; j_gene: TRBJ1-1; CDR3nt: TGTGCCAGCAGTTTATCCCCTCGACAGGGGGCTTATAAGAACACTGAAGCTTTCTTT; CDR3aa: CASSLSPRQGAYKNTEAFF
d_gene: TRBD1; v_gene: TRBV16; abundance: NA; j_gene: TRBJ1-6; CDR3nt: TGTGCCAGCAGCCGGACAGGGTTCGGGAATTCACCCCTCCACTTT; CDR3aa: CASSRTGFGNSPLHF
d_gene: NA; v_gene: TRBV11-2; abundance: NA; j_gene: TRBJ1-5; CDR3nt: TGTGCCAGCAGCGGAGGACAGTTCAGCAATCAGCCCCAGCATTTT; CDR3aa: CASSGGQFSNQPQHF
d_gene: NA; v_gene: TRBV5-1; abundance: NA; j_gene: TRBJ2-1; CDR3nt: TGCGCCAGCAGCGGACAAGTCTCCACCACTGAGCAGTTCTTC; CDR3aa: CASSGQVSTTEQFF
d_gene: NA; v_gene: TRBV7-3; abundance: NA; j_gene: TRBJ1-1; CDR3nt: TGTGCCAGCAGCGCGCGGGTAGTGTACAGGGAAATGAACACTGAAGCTTTCTTT; CDR3aa: CASSARVVYREMNTEAFF